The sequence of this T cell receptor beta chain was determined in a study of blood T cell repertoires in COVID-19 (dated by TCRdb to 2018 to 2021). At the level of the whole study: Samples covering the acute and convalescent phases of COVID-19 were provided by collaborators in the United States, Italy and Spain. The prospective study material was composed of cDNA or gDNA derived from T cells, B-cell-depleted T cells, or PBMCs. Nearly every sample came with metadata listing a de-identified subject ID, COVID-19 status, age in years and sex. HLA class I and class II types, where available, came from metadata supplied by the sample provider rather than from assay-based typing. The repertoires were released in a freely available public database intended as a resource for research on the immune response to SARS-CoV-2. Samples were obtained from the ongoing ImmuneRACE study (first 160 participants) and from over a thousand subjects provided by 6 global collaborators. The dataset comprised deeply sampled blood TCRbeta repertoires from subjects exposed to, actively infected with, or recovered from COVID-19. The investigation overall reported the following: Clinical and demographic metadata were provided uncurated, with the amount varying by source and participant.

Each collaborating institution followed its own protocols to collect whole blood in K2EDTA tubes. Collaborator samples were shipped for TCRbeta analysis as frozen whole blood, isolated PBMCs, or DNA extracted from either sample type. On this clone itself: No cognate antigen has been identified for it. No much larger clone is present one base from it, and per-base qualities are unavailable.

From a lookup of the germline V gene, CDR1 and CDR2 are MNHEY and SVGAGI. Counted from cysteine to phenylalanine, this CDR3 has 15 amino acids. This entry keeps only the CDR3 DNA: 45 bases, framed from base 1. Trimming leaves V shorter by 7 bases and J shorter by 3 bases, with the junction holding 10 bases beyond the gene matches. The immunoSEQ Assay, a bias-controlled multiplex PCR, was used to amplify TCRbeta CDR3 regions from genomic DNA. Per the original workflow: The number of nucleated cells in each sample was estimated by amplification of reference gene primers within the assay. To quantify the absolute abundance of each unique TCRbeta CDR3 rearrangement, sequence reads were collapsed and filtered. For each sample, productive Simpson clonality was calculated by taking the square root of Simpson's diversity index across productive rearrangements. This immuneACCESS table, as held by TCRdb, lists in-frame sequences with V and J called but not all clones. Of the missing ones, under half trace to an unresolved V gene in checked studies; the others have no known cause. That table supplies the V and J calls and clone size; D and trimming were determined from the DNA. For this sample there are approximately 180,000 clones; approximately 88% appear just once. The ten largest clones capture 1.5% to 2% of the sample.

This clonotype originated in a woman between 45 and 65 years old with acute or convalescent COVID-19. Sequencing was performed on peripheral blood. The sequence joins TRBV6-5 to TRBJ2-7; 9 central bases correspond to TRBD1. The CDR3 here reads CASTLGVGQGYEQYF. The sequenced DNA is TGTGCCAGCACCTTAGGGGTGGGACAGGGCTACGAGCAGTACTTC.